Below, 20 T cell receptor beta chains from the same sample are listed, as sequenced in a study of human T cells and chemical hapten exposure. TCRdb reprocessed the RACE reads via MiXCR and lists one record per CDR3 protein. Counted here are more than 75,000 distinct CDR3 sequences, 9.6% occurring once; the ten biggest clones make up roughly 3.5%. Time point of the sample: pre-sensitization, week 0. Regarding treatment: therapeutic diphenylcyclopropenone sensitization with weekly scalp DPC. The sample consisted of whole blood, taken in connection with sensitization to the hapten diphenylcyclopropenone (DPC). All receptors derive from a woman in her forties with alopecia areata. Some clones in this sample may be carry-over from other donors' samples.

About this clonotype: This may arise from a read error, as a much more abundant clone is one base away. The rearrangement joins TRBV7-8 to TRBJ1-4; a possible D gene is TRBD1 (5 bases). This CDR3 region has 14 residues. Germline CDR1 reads SGHVS; CDR2 reads FQNEAQ. CDR3 sequence: CVSSPRRGGEKLFF. DNA for the CDR3: TGTGTCAGCAGCCCCCGGAGGGGAGGGGAAAAACTGTTTTTT.

The chain employs TRBV20-1 and TRBJ1-6, with D tentatively TRBD1 (5 bases). The germline CDR1 and CDR2 sequences are DFQATT and SNEGSKA (reference sequence). Trimming left V 6 bases short and J 3 bases short, with 9 bases between. This CDR3 region has 13 residues. DNA for the CDR3: TGCAGTGCCATGGGGCACTATAATTCACCCCTCCACTTT. Its protein is CSAMGHYNSPLHF.

This clonotype has a count of ten or more. The chain carries TRBV29-1 and TRBJ1-1; D unresolved. The CDR3 runs to 12 residues. The V gene's germline CDR1 is SQVTM and CDR2 ANQGSEA. Between the trimmed V and J ends, which lost 6 bases and 4 bases, there was a span of 12 bases. DNA for the CDR3: TGCAGCGTAGAGCATAGCAGCACTGAAGCTTTCTTT. This gives the protein CSVEHSSTEAFF.

This chain connects TRBV12-3 or TRBV12-4 to TRBJ1-2; D gene unclear. CDR3 length equals 13 residues. Trimming stripped 3 bases from V and 3 bases from J, with 8 bases between. The CDR3, as DNA: TGTGCCAGCAGTTTTCAGAGACACTATGGCTACACCTTC. Protein product: CASSFQRHYGYTF.

This clonotype was seen more than once but under ten times. The chain employs TRBV7-3 and TRBJ2-3; D remains ambiguous. The CDR3 covers 16 residues. The V and J ends lost 4 bases and 3 bases respectively, with 17 bases between them. CDR1 SGHTA and CDR2 FQGTGA come from the germline V gene. Here the CDR3 DNA reads TGTGCCAGCAGCTCCCAACCGATCGTTGGGACAGATACGCAGTATTTT. Its protein is CASSSQPIVGTDTQYF.

This chain connects TRBV4-2 to TRBJ2-5; D ambiguous. Germline V gene lookup returns CDR1 LGHNA and CDR2 YNFKEQ. V lost 0 bases, J lost 6 bases, and 2 bases lay in between. This CDR3 has 11 residues. The CDR3 spells CASSQEQTQYF. The CDR3 region has the DNA TGTGCCAGCAGCCAAGAGCAGACCCAGTACTTC.

This clonotype was counted at least ten times. The gene calls are TRBV6-6 and TRBJ2-3; unclear D gene. Trimming left V 8 bases short and J 0 bases short, with 12 bases between. The CDR3 sequence is 14 residues long. CDR1 and CDR2 (germline): MNHNY, SVGAGI (reference sequence). Here the CDR3 reads CASHLTSSTDTQYF. The CDR3 DNA reads TGTGCCAGCCATTTAACTTCTAGCACAGATACGCAGTATTTT.

The CDR3 DNA is TGTGCCAGCAGTCCGGGACAGTTTGTCGGTTTGAGCAATCAGCCCCAGCATTTT. Protein product: CASSPGQFVGLSNQPQHF. This sequence joins TRBV6-1 and TRBJ1-5, with 7 bases identical to TRBD1. The V gene's germline CDR1 is MNHNS and CDR2 SASEGT. V lost 5 bases to trimming and J lost 1 base; unmatched junction nucleotides: 14. There are 18 residues in the CDR3.

Only a few counts were recorded for this clonotype. The chain joins TRBV7-2 to TRBJ2-3; no clear D gene. The CDR3 has 13 residues. CDR1 and CDR2 (germline): SGHTA, FQGNSA. V was cut by 5 bases and J by 0 bases, with 6 bases left in between. CDR3 region: CASSTDSTDTQYF. The CDR3 bases are TGTGCCAGCAGCACGGACAGCACAGATACGCAGTATTTT.

This clonotype was picked up a small number of times. The V and J genes are TRBV12-3 or TRBV12-4 and TRBJ2-7; 8 nucleotides agree with TRBD2. The ends lost 6 bases at V and 1 base at J; junction bases unmatched: 17. This CDR3 region has 18 residues. The CDR3 DNA sequence: TGTGCCAGCAGCCCCGCTAGTGCCGGGGGGGCCCCTTCCTACGAGCAGTACTTC. This codes for CASSPASAGGAPSYEQYF.

The chain combines TRBV4-3 with TRBJ1-2, with 10 bases lining up with TRBD1. This CDR3 comprises 16 residues. Losses at the gene ends were 1 base for V and 8 bases for J; bases not matched to a gene: 10. Germline V gene sequence: CDR1 LGHNA, CDR2 YSLEER. This CDR3 is CASSQGLRQGAWGYTF. CDR3 nucleotides: TGCGCCAGCAGCCAAGGCCTTAGACAGGGGGCCTGGGGCTACACCTTC.

This clonotype turned up a few times. The V call is TRBV20-1, the J call TRBJ2-3, with no clear D. Trimming shortened V by 6 bases and J by 5 bases, and 18 bases separated the two germline ends. This CDR3 has 14 amino acids. Germline-derived CDR1 and CDR2 are DFQATT and SNEGSKA (reference sequence). CDR3 region: CSAMKGLSRDTQYF. The CDR3 bases are TGCAGTGCCATGAAGGGCCTATCAAGAGATACGCAGTATTTT.

The V gene is TRBV6-2 or TRBV6-3, the J gene TRBJ1-5, with D tentatively TRBD1 (5 bases). CDR3 length: 14 residues. Germline values: CDR1 MNHEY, CDR2 SVGEGT. Trimming stripped 6 bases from V and 9 bases from J, with 18 bases between. The CDR3 DNA reads as TGTGCCAGCAGGCTGGGACGGGTCGCATGGCCCCAGCATTTT. Protein: CASRLGRVAWPQHF.

This clonotype was seen many times. The CDR3 DNA reads TGTGCCAGCAGTTATCGCCCTCCAGGCGGGGGTTCCTACGAGCAGTACTTC. Translated: CASSYRPPGGGSYEQYF. The chain couples TRBV6-5 to TRBJ2-7; 7 bases fit TRBD2. The ends lost 3 bases at V and 1 base at J; junction bases unmatched: 12. This CDR3 has 17 residues. Germline CDR1 is MNHEY and CDR2 is SVGAGI.

This clonotype has more than one count but fewer than ten. This rearrangement joins TRBV5-6 to TRBJ1-2; D remains ambiguous. Germline CDR1 is SGHDT and CDR2 is YYEEEE. V was pared by 10 bases and J by 8 bases, with 24 bases between. The CDR3 consists of 14 residues. CDR3 sequence: CASQLLDLGKGYTF. In nucleotides, the CDR3 is TGTGCCTCCCAGCTATTGGATCTGGGAAAGGGCTACACCTTC.

This chain joins TRBV11-2 and TRBJ2-3; possibly TRBD1 or TRBD2 for D (5 bases each). The V end lost 5 bases, the J end lost 8 bases, and 11 bases lay between the germline ends. Germline assignment: CDR1 SGHAT and CDR2 FQNNGV. CDR3 length: 12 residues. CDR3 in DNA: TGTGCCAGCAGCCCGGGGCCCGGTACGCAGTATTTT. The encoded protein is CASSPGPGTQYF.

The J gene is TRBJ2-2, the V gene TRBV12-3 or TRBV12-4; possibly TRBD1 or TRBD2 for D (6 bases each). V dropped 3 bases and J dropped 7 bases, with 15 bases sitting between them. The CDR3 length is 15 residues. The CDR3 here is CASSFSSGAIGELFF. The CDR3 DNA sequence: TGTGCCAGCAGTTTCTCTTCGGGGGCAATCGGGGAGCTGTTTTTT.

This clonotype was observed many times. The chain is built from TRBV12-3 or TRBV12-4 and TRBJ2-7; D ambiguous. V was shortened by 3 bases and J by 5 bases, with 11 bases between the two germline ends. CDR3 length equals 13 residues. The chain's CDR3 is CASSLRPTHEQYF. In DNA form, the CDR3 reads TGTGCCAGCAGTTTGAGGCCTACCCACGAGCAGTACTTC.

The rearrangement joins TRBV7-6 to TRBJ2-2; 12 bases line up with TRBD2. The CDR3 spans 17 residues. Germline trimming cut 2 bases from V and 6 bases from J; bases unmatched to any gene: 7. CDR1 and CDR2 from the germline V gene are SGHVS and FNYEAQ. CDR3 in amino acids: CASSLSPTSGGPGELFF. Written as DNA, the CDR3 is TGTGCCAGCAGCTTATCCCCCACTAGCGGGGGGCCCGGGGAGCTGTTTTTT.

There are a few counts of this clonotype. This chain's CDR3 is CASSPLAWGNTEAFF. CDR3 bases: TGTGCCAGCAGTCCACTTGCCTGGGGGAACACTGAAGCTTTCTTT. This chain joins TRBV28 and TRBJ1-1; no reliable D call. V was trimmed by 5 bases and J by 1 base, leaving 14 bases between them. Germline values: CDR1 MDHEN, CDR2 SYDVKM. CDR3 length: 15 residues.